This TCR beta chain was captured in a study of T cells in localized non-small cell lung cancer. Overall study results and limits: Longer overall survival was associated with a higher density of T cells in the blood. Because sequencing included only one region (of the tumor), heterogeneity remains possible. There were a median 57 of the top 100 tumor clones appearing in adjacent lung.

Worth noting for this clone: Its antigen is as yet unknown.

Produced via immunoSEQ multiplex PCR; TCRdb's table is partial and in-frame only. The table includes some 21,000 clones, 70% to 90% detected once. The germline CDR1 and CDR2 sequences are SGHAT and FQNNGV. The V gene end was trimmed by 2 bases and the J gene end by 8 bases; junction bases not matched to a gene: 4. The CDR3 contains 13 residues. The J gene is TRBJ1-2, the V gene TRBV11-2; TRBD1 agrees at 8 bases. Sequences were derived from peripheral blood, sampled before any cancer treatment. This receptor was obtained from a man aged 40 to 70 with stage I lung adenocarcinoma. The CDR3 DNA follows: TGTGCCAGCAGCTTAACGGACAGGGTCGGCTACACCTTC. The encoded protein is CASSLTDRVGYTF.